This T cell receptor (beta chain) was observed in a study of post-analysis software for immune sequencing data. About this clonotype: The target antigen is unknown.

Points from the study as a whole: Same-batch preparations were strongly co-clustered by F measure.

Presence of unique molecular identifiers characterized the TCR beta cDNA libraries. Out of roughly 0.85 to 10 million T cells, 450,000 to 600,000 cDNA molecules were generated. TCRdb re-analysed the PCR reads in MiXCR, keeping a single row per CDR3 protein. Of roughly 800,000 distinct CDR3 sequences in the sample, roughly 50% were seen once. Sample: blood. The clonotype originates from a girl aged 10 to 17 with multiple sclerosis.

The CDR3 loop is CASSFQRVIGETQYF. CDR3 nucleotides: TGTGCCAGCAGCTTTCAGCGGGTGATAGGCGAGACCCAGTACTTC. The rearrangement joins TRBV7-2 to TRBJ2-5; D might be TRBD2 (6 bases). The CDR3 is 15 amino acids. V was pared by 3 bases and J by 5 bases, with 16 bases between. Germline V gene lookup returns CDR1 SGHTA and CDR2 FQGNSA.